This TCR beta chain was sequenced in a study of blood T cell repertoires in COVID-19. Turning to the study itself: T cells, B-cell-depleted T cells, or PBMCs supplied cDNA or gDNA.

The repertoire was sequenced with immunoSEQ multiplex PCR; TCRdb's copy has only in-frame clones and lacks some. This table holds about 250,000 clones, about 80% found once. Looked up from germline, CDR1 is KGHSH and CDR2 is LQKENI. The CDR3 length is 13 residues. The V segment lost 3 bases and the J segment 4 bases; nucleotides outside the gene matches: 1. This chain links TRBV18 with TRBJ2-7; 9 bases line up with TRBD2. This clonotype originated in a person between 65 and 79 years old with COVID-19, enrolled during active disease. Sequences were obtained from peripheral blood. CDR3 sequence reads: CASSPSGGYEQYF. The CDR3 DNA sequence: TGTGCCAGCTCACCGAGCGGGGGGTACGAGCAGTACTTC.